Listed here are 9 T cell receptor beta chains from one sample, sequenced in a study of blood T cell repertoires in COVID-19. Some clones are missing from TCRdb's copy, which holds only in-frame ones; the method was immunoSEQ multiplex PCR. Here the sample spans about 150,000 clones, about 89% being singletons. Input material: peripheral blood. These receptors came from a man over 45 with active COVID-19.

This clone was seen a handful of times. V and J are TRBV30 and TRBJ1-6; the match to TRBD1 covers 8 bases. Looked up from germline, CDR1 is GTSNPN and CDR2 is SVGIG (reference sequence). V was clipped by 1 base and J by 0 bases; unmatched bases: 8. The CDR3 spans 18 residues. The CDR3 sequence is CAWSGGTGGNSYNSPLHF. CDR3 in DNA: TGTGCCTGGAGTGGCGGGACAGGAGGTAACTCCTATAATTCACCCCTCCACTTT.

This clone showed up just a few times. The rearrangement uses TRBV7-9 and TRBJ1-2; maybe TRBD1 (6 bases). The CDR3 is made up of 15 amino acids. Trimming took off 6 bases at V and 4 bases at J, with 18 bases between the two ends. Germline CDR1 SEHNR, CDR2 FQNEAQ (reference sequence). In DNA form, the CDR3 reads TGTGCCAGCAGTTCTTCACAGGGAGCGGTCTATGGCTACACCTTC. Residues: CASSSSQGAVYGYTF.

The chain is built from TRBV4-2 and TRBJ2-1, with D hard to call. The CDR3 consists of 11 residues. The V and J ends lost 0 bases and 9 bases respectively, with 3 bases between them. The germline gives CDR1 LGHNA, CDR2 YNFKEQ. In DNA, the CDR3 is TGTGCCAGCAGCCAAGAAGCTGAGCAGTTCTTC. This gives the protein CASSQEAEQFF.

V usage is TRBV3-1 (or the pseudogene TRBV3-2) and J usage is TRBJ2-1; 9 positions match TRBD1. V lost 7 bases and J lost 7; bases outside the gene matches: 5. Looked up from germline, CDR1 is LGHDT and CDR2 is YNNKEL (reference sequence). The CDR3 has 13 residues. CDR3 in DNA: TGTGCCAGCACCCCCGGGACAGGGAATGAGCAGTTCTTC. It is translated as CASTPGTGNEQFF.

The chain couples TRBV7-9 to TRBJ1-2; 7 nucleotides line up with TRBD1. Germline V CDR1 and CDR2: SEHNR, FQNEAQ (reference sequence). The CDR3 length is 15 residues. V was clipped by 6 bases and J by 4 bases; unmatched bases: 11. CDR3 residues: CASSPQGVGSYGYTF. In DNA form, the CDR3 reads TGTGCCAGCAGTCCCCAGGGGGTCGGGAGCTATGGCTACACCTTC.

The CDR3, as DNA: TGTGCCAGCAGTGCCTTGGACAGGGGGCGCGGAGAGCAGTACTTC. As protein: CASSALDRGRGEQYF. The chain uses TRBV2 and TRBJ2-7; 11 nucleotides match TRBD1. The CDR3 loop spans 15 amino acids. In germline, CDR1 is SNHLY, CDR2 FYNNEI. V was pared by 4 bases and J by 7 bases, with 9 bases of the junction left unmatched.

The chain employs TRBV4-1 and TRBJ2-5; 13 bases line up with TRBD2. Germline-derived CDR1 and CDR2 are MGHRA and YSYEKL. The V segment lost 1 base and the J segment 7 bases; nucleotides outside the gene matches: 9. The CDR3 runs 17 residues. The CDR3 loop is CASSQGLTSGGDRTQYF. In DNA, the CDR3 is TGCGCCAGCAGCCAAGGGCTCACTAGCGGGGGGGATAGGACCCAGTACTTC.

V and J are TRBV6-6 and TRBJ2-7; no firm D call. Germline CDR1 reads MNHNY; CDR2 reads SVGAGI (reference sequence). This CDR3 region has 11 residues. V shed 8 bases and J shed 4 bases, with 9 bases lying between them. The CDR3 spells CASGQIYEQYF. The CDR3 coding sequence is TGTGCCAGCGGGCAGATATACGAGCAGTACTTC.

The CDR3 loop reads CAWSMMTGSQPQHF. The CDR3, as DNA: TGTGCCTGGAGCATGATGACAGGAAGCCAGCCCCAGCATTTT. The chain carries TRBV30 and TRBJ1-5, with D possibly TRBD1 on 6 matching bases. V lost 3 bases and J lost 7, with 16 bases in between. The CDR3 extends over 14 amino acids. Germline assignment: CDR1 GTSNPN and CDR2 SVGIG (reference sequence).